One T cell receptor (beta chain) is described in this entry. The sample comes from a study of blood T cell repertoires in COVID-19. At the level of the study: From T cells, B-cell-depleted T cells, or PBMCs came the material, which was cDNA or gDNA.

This CDR3 spans 14 amino acids. Per the germline V gene, CDR1 is SGHTA and CDR2 is FQGNSA. Trimming stripped 2 bases from V and 6 bases from J, with 13 bases between. Original processing notes: Estimation of nucleated cell counts relied on the amplification of reference gene primers. Measured with immunoSEQ multiplex PCR; TCRdb has only the in-frame clones, and not every one. D and trimming come from the DNA, and the V and J calls and clone size come from that table. The sample records tens of thousands of clones, about four fifths being singletons. The clonotype originates from a woman in her sixties or seventies with acute or convalescent COVID-19. What was sequenced was peripheral blood. The rearrangement joins TRBV7-2 to TRBJ2-5, with D possibly being TRBD1 (5 bases). As DNA, the CDR3 is TGTGCCAGCAGCTTACTGGGCAGGGTCAAGACCCAGTACTTC. Its translation: CASSLLGRVKTQYF.